These T cell receptor beta chains were read from a single sample in a study of shared clonotypes between healthy human individuals. Measured with immunoSEQ multiplex PCR; TCRdb has only the in-frame clones, and not every one. The sample lists some 2.1 million clones, less than 95% occurring once. The material sequenced was naive CD8+ T cells sorted from blood. These receptors were obtained from a man younger than 35 in good health. CDR3s include the opening cysteine and the closing phenylalanine or tryptophan. The order of the fields is clone size, V gene, D gene, J gene, CDR3 DNA, CDR3 protein. The D gene is left open where the match is weak. The listing skips clone size in some rows; elsewhere it reads once, few, many or a size class.

>-|TRBV6-5|TRBD1|TRBJ2-7
TGTGCCAGCAGTTACACGACAGGGTACGAGCAGTACTTC
CASSYTTGYEQYF
>-|TRBV19|TRBD2|TRBJ2-1
TGTGCCAGTAGTATAGATCTTCTAGCGGGGGAATTGTACAATGAGCAGTTCTTC
CASSIDLLAGELYNEQFF
>-|TRBV9|-|TRBJ2-3
TGTGCCAGCAGCGTTAGGGCTAGCCCAGATACGCAGTATTTT
CASSVRASPDTQYF
>-|TRBV4-1|TRBD2|TRBJ2-7
TGCGCCAGCAGCCAAGTGGATTGGACTAGCGGGACCTCCTACGAGCAGTACTTC
CASSQVDWTSGTSYEQYF
>once|TRBV13|TRBD2|TRBJ2-7
TGTGCCAGCAGCACGGGACTAGCGGGTGGAAACGAGCAGTACTTC
CASSTGLAGGNEQYF
>-|TRBV27|-|TRBJ2-1
TGTGCCAGCAGTGGGGGGACGGGCAGAGAGTACAATGAGCAGTTCTTC
CASSGGTGREYNEQFF
>once|TRBV6-6|-|TRBJ2-7
TGTGCCAGCACTACAACGGCCGACTTCTACGAGCAGTACTTC
CASTTTADFYEQYF
>-|TRBV9|-|TRBJ2-3
TGTGCCAGCAGCGTAATCCAGGGCCAAGGAGATACGCAGTATTTT
CASSVIQGQGDTQYF
>-|TRBV11-2|TRBD1|TRBJ1-4
TGTGCCAGCAGCTTAGTTCAGGGGGCTCGGGAAAAACTGTTTTTT
CASSLVQGAREKLFF
>-|TRBV28|TRBD1|TRBJ1-2
TGTGCCAGCAGTTCAGTGGACAGGAATTATGGCTACACCTTC
CASSSVDRNYGYTF
>-|TRBV7-8|-|TRBJ1-3
TGTGCCAGCAGCTTAGGGACAGCTGGAAACACCATATATTTT
CASSLGTAGNTIYF
>-|TRBV30|-|TRBJ2-2
TGTGCCTGGAGTGTACTAACAGGGGAGCTGTTTTTT
CAWSVLTGELFF
>-|TRBV5-1|TRBD2|TRBJ2-3
TGCGCCAGCAGCTTGGTGCCAGCGGGGGCTACAGATACGCAGTATTTT
CASSLVPAGATDTQYF
>-|TRBV7-9|-|TRBJ2-4
TGTGCCAGCAGCTTAGAACCGGGGGGCCTCGAAAACATTCAGTACTTC
CASSLEPGGLENIQYF
>-|TRBV11-2|TRBD1|TRBJ1-2
TGTGCCAGCAGCCCAATGTTGACAGGGGGCCTTGACTATGGCTACACCTTC
CASSPMLTGGLDYGYTF
>-|TRBV7-2|-|TRBJ2-2
TGTGCCAGCGCGGCCCCGTGGCAGGGGAGGACCGGGGAGCTGTTTTTT
CASAAPWQGRTGELFF
>-|TRBV11-2|-|TRBJ2-7
TGTGCCAGCAGCTTGGTCGCGTCCTACGAGCAGTACTTC
CASSLVASYEQYF
>-|TRBV9|TRBD2|TRBJ2-1
TGTGCCAGCAGCGTAGCCCCTAGCGGGCCATACAATGAGCAGTTCTTC
CASSVAPSGPYNEQFF
>once|TRBV5-8|-|TRBJ1-1
TGTGCCAGCAGCTTACGCGAGAACACTGAAGCTTTCTTT
CASSLRENTEAFF
>-|TRBV11-2|-|TRBJ2-7
TGTGCCAGCAGCAAAGCCGGGACGGCCTCCTACGAGCAGTACTTC
CASSKAGTASYEQYF
>-|TRBV5-6|TRBD1|TRBJ2-5
TGTGCCAGCAGCTTGTTCGGGACAGGGACGAAAGAGACCCAGTACTTC
CASSLFGTGTKETQYF
>-|TRBV25-1|-|TRBJ1-6
TGTGCCAGCAGTGAATATAATTCACCCCTCCACTTT
CASSEYNSPLHF
>-|TRBV10-2|TRBD2|TRBJ2-7
TGCGCCAGCGCCACCGGGACTAGCGAAACCGAGCAGTACTTC
CASATGTSETEQYF
>-|TRBV7-9|-|TRBJ1-1
TGTGCCAGCAGCTTAGCCCCTACAGGTATAGGAACTGAAGCTTTCTTT
CASSLAPTGIGTEAFF
>-|TRBV2|-|TRBJ2-2
TGTGCCGGCCGGGACCCCAACACCGGGGAGCTGTTTTTT
CAGRDPNTGELFF
>-|TRBV6-5|TRBD1|TRBJ1-5
TGTGCCAGCAGTCTCGGACAGGGGGGTCAGCCCCAGCATTTT
CASSLGQGGQPQHF
>-|TRBV4-1|-|TRBJ2-7
TGCGCCAGCAGCCAAGGGGCAGGGGAAACCTACGAGCAGTACTTC
CASSQGAGETYEQYF
>-|TRBV4-2|-|TRBJ2-3
TGTGCCAGCAGCCAAATAGAGGGGGGGGGCCATTTAGATACGCAGTATTTT
CASSQIEGGGHLDTQYF
>-|TRBV5-6|TRBD1|TRBJ2-5
TGTGCCAGCAGCATCTACAGGGGGTGGGAGACCCAGTACTTC
CASSIYRGWETQYF